A single sample is the source of the 11 T cell receptor beta chains below, sequenced in a study of CD4 and CD8 cells across lung adenocarcinoma regions. TCRdb re-derived calls from the PCR reads in MiXCR, one entry per CDR3 protein. The data contain 18,000 or so distinct CDR3 sequences, roughly half of them seen just once; the ten biggest clones take up around 55%. Sequencing was carried out using CD8+ T cells from the center of a lung tumor. These receptor sequences come from a female donor with lung adenocarcinoma. The CD4 and CD8 labels of this study may be unreliable.

Note on this clonotype: Compared with germline, one end of the junction differs, possibly owing to a read error. This chain uses TRBV27 with TRBJ2-4; unclear D gene. CDR3 length: 15 residues. Germline V CDR1 and CDR2: MNHEY, SMNVEV (reference sequence). CDR3 nucleotide sequence: TGTGCCAGCAGTTTAAAACGGGCCCGCACAGACATTCAGTACTTT. Residues: CASSLKRARTDIQYF.

This clonotype came up a few times. The chain combines TRBV10-2 with TRBJ2-5, with 9 nucleotides matching TRBD2. V lost 3 bases, J lost 5 bases, and 4 bases stayed unmatched. From germline, CDR1 is WSHSY and CDR2 SAAADI. This CDR3 contains 14 residues. CDR3 loop: CASSEAGGLETQYF. The CDR3 DNA is TGCGCCAGCAGTGAAGCGGGAGGTCTCGAGACCCAGTACTTC.

This chain connects TRBV3-1 to TRBJ2-1; unclear D gene. Near its end, the DNA agrees better with TRBJ2-5, so the J call may be wrong. From germline, CDR1 is LGHDT and CDR2 YNNKEL (reference sequence). The CDR3 runs to 11 residues. The CDR3: CASSGQETQYF. The CDR3, as DNA: TGTGCCAGCAGCGGACAAGAGACCCAGTACTTC.

This clonotype was counted once. Compared with germline, one end of the junction differs, possibly owing to a read error. V usage is TRBV27 and J usage is TRBJ2-3; TRBD2 might be the D (7 bases). The germline V gene has CDR1 MNHEY and CDR2 SMNVEV (reference sequence). There are 15 residues in the CDR3. DNA for the CDR3: TGTGGCGGGGGTTCAAGGGGGTGCGGCACAGAGACGCAGTATTTT. Residues: CGGGSRGCGTETQYF.

This clonotype was counted only a few times. This sequence joins TRBV6-6 and TRBJ2-5; 8 bases are a match to TRBD2. The J call may not be correct, given that the DNA end is closer to TRBJ2-7. CDR1 MNHNY and CDR2 SVGAGI come from the germline V gene (reference sequence). CDR3 length: 15 residues. The chain's CDR3 is CASSYRVAGRYEQYF. In DNA form, the CDR3 reads TGTGCCAGCAGTTACAGGGTAGCGGGACGCTACGAGCAGTACTTC.

This clonotype has just a few counts. The rearrangement joins TRBV7-2 to TRBJ2-5; TRBD1 agrees at 7 bases. The ends lost 4 bases at V and 0 bases at J; junction bases unmatched: 5. Germline CDR1 reads SGHTA; CDR2 reads FQGNSA. The CDR3 sequence is 15 residues long. The CDR3 coding sequence is TGTGCCAGCAGCTACGGGACAGCCAACCAAGAGACCCAGTACTTC. This codes for CASSYGTANQETQYF.

This clonotype was counted at least ten times. The chain combines TRBV7-2 with TRBJ2-1; D ambiguous. The germline V and J ends were trimmed by 5 bases and 7 bases, with 3 bases remaining between them. The CDR3 extends over 10 amino acids. Per the germline V gene, CDR1 is SGHTA and CDR2 is FQGNSA. The CDR3 sequence: CASSINEQFF. CDR3 DNA: TGTGCCAGCAGCATTAATGAGCAGTTCTTC.

This clonotype was observed many times. J is TRBJ1-2 and V is TRBV6-1; D gene uncertain. V lost 0 bases, J lost 5 bases, and 7 bases lay in between. Germline CDR1 is MNHNS and CDR2 is SASEGT. There are 13 residues in the CDR3. The chain's CDR3 is CASSEASEYGYTF. CDR3 in DNA: TGTGCCAGCAGTGAAGCATCAGAGTATGGCTACACCTTC.

The chain links TRBV6-1 to TRBJ2-5; tentatively, D is TRBD1 or TRBD2 (6 bases each). The ends were cut back, 6 bases at V and 11 bases at J, with 16 bases in the middle. Germline CDR1 MNHNS, CDR2 SASEGT. The CDR3 length is 12 residues. The CDR3 protein is CASRTGGKEQYF. The CDR3 DNA reads as TGTGCCAGCAGGACAGGAGGGAAAGAGCAGTACTTC.

The DNA for the CDR3 is TGTGCCAGCACGGACTCCGGGACTAGCGGCCCAGATACGCAGTATTTT. Translating it yields CASTDSGTSGPDTQYF. The rearrangement uses TRBV6-1 and TRBJ2-3, with 11 nucleotides matching TRBD2. After removal of 7 bases from V and 4 bases from J, the junction contained 10 bases not matched to a gene. Germline V CDR1 and CDR2: MNHNS, SASEGT. The CDR3 is 16 residues long.

The chain links TRBV12-3 or TRBV12-4 to TRBJ2-5, with D possibly TRBD2 on 5 matching bases. The tail of the sequence fits TRBJ2-7 better, so the J call may be wrong. This CDR3 contains 14 residues. In DNA form, the CDR3 reads TGTGCCAGCAGTTACGGGGTGACGTCCAGCGAGCAGTACGTC. Protein sequence: CASSYGVTSSEQYV.